One sample yielded the 21 T cell receptor beta chains listed below, sequenced in a study of blood T cell repertoires in COVID-19 (TCRdb year 2020). The library came from the immunoSEQ multiplex PCR assay. Here the immuneACCESS table is served through TCRdb, limited to in-frame sequences with V and J called. Missing clones are a known gap in these copies; in checked studies unresolved V genes cover under half, and the rest lacks a known reason. Present in this sample are around 100,000 clones, roughly four fifths of which were seen just once. The top ten clonotypes cover approximately 22% of the sample. Source material: peripheral blood. All receptors come from a man in his 70s with active or convalescent COVID-19.

The chain's CDR3 is CASASQRTDTQYF. The CDR3, as DNA: TGCGCCAGCGCCTCTCAGCGGACAGATACGCAGTATTTT. V usage is TRBV5-1 and J usage is TRBJ2-3, with D possibly being TRBD2 (5 bases). This CDR3 comprises 13 residues. The V and J ends lost 7 bases and 3 bases respectively, with 12 bases between them. CDR1 is SGHRS and CDR2 is YFSETQ in the germline V gene. Full variable domain (missing parts from reference TRBV5-1 and TRBJ2-3): KAGVTQTPRYLIKTRGQQVTLSCSPISGHRSVSWYQQTPGQGLQFLFEYFSETQRNKGNFPGRFSGRQFSNSRSEMNVSTLELGDSALYLCASASQRTDTQYFGPGTRLTVL.

This clone was counted a few times. V gene TRBV2 combines with J gene TRBJ1-4, with D perhaps TRBD1 (6 bases). The CDR3 sequence is 15 residues long. The V end lost 5 bases, the J end lost 3 bases, and 13 bases lay between the germline ends. Germline CDR1 reads SNHLY; CDR2 reads FYNNEI. The CDR3: CASSLQGGSNEKLFF. CDR3 nucleotides: TGTGCCAGCAGTCTACAGGGCGGATCTAATGAAAAACTGTTTTTT.

The genes are TRBV19 and TRBJ1-2; 7 bases line up with TRBD1. The trim removed 7 bases at V and 4 bases at J, leaving 12 bases unmatched. Germline V gene sequence: CDR1 LNHDA, CDR2 SQIVND (reference sequence). The CDR3 has 15 amino acids. The CDR3 nucleotides read TGTGCCAGTACCTTTAGGGACAGCCGGGGCTATGGCTACACCTTC. Translation: CASTFRDSRGYGYTF.

The chain couples TRBV10-3 to TRBJ1-2; D not resolved. Germline V lookup: CDR1 ENHRY, CDR2 SYGVKD. V gave up 4 bases and J gave up 2 bases, with 11 bases separating them. CDR3 size: 14 residues. The CDR3: CAISVERANYGYTF. For the CDR3, the DNA is TGTGCCATCAGTGTCGAGAGGGCAAACTATGGCTACACCTTC.

The chain links TRBV7-9 to TRBJ2-2, with 7 bases that match TRBD2. The CDR3 is 18 amino acids. The V gene end was trimmed by 7 bases and the J gene end by 0 bases; junction bases not matched to a gene: 14. Germline-derived CDR1 and CDR2 are SEHNR and FQNEAQ (reference sequence). The CDR3 nucleotides are TGTGCCAGCACCTCTCGGGGTAGCGGGTCGGCGAACACCGGGGAGCTGTTTTTT. This translates into CASTSRGSGSANTGELFF.

The chain links TRBV30 to TRBJ1-6; no clear D. V gave up 0 bases and J gave up 6 bases, with 9 bases separating them. CDR3 length equals 14 residues. Germline V gene lookup returns CDR1 GTSNPN and CDR2 SVGIG (reference sequence). CDR3 residues: CAWSVRGTNSPLHF. CDR3 bases: TGTGCCTGGAGTGTCCGGGGAACTAATTCACCCCTCCACTTT.

The sample holds a few counts of this clone. The chain employs TRBV5-1 and TRBJ2-5; D may be TRBD2 (6 bases). The CDR3 loop spans 14 amino acids. V was shortened by 0 bases and J by 5 bases, with 11 bases between the two germline ends. Germline values: CDR1 SGHRS, CDR2 YFSETQ. CDR3 nucleotide sequence: TGCGCCAGCAGCTTGGGCGGGGTTGAGGAGACCCAGTACTTC. This gives the protein CASSLGGVEETQYF.

This chain joins TRBV2 and TRBJ1-2, with a tentative D call TRBD1 (6 bases). V was shortened by 7 bases and J by 6 bases, with 15 bases between the two germline ends. This CDR3 spans 13 amino acids. Germline CDR1 SNHLY, CDR2 FYNNEI. CDR3 nucleotides: TGTGCCAGCATGCCAAACAGGGCCCATGGCTACACCTTC. Protein sequence: CASMPNRAHGYTF.

J is TRBJ2-1 and V is TRBV9; TRBD2 matches at 12 bases. Germline V gene lookup returns CDR1 SGDLS and CDR2 YYNGEE. CDR3 size: 16 residues. V was pared by 4 bases and J by 4 bases, with 6 bases of the junction left unmatched. Written as DNA, the CDR3 is TGTGCCAGCAGCTCCCAACTAGCGGGGGGTTACAATGAGCAGTTCTTC. Protein sequence: CASSSQLAGGYNEQFF.

The chain couples TRBV28 to TRBJ1-2, with 7 bases matching TRBD1. This CDR3 contains 12 residues. V shed 6 bases and J 8 bases; nucleotides not matched to a gene: 6. Germline CDR1 and CDR2: MDHEN and SYDVKM. CDR3 sequence: CASRETGLGYTF. The CDR3 nucleotides read TGTGCCAGCAGAGAGACAGGGTTGGGCTACACCTTC.

This rearrangement joins TRBV28 to TRBJ1-5; 8 nucleotides align to TRBD1. Germline V gene data show CDR1 as MDHEN and CDR2 as SYDVKM. V lost 11 bases, J lost 6 bases, and 6 bases stayed unmatched. The CDR3 spans 12 residues. In DNA, the CDR3 is TGTGCCGCGGCCAGGGGGCCTCAGCCCCAGCATTTT. As protein: CAAARGPQPQHF. Looking up the rest from reference TRBV28 and TRBJ1-5 gives the full variable domain: DVKVTQSSRYLVKRTGEKVFLECVQDMDHENMFWYRQDPGLGLRLIYFSYDVKMKEKGDIPEGYSVSREKKERFSLILESASTNQTSMYLCAAARGPQPQHFGDGTRLSIL.

This rearrangement joins TRBV28 to TRBJ2-1; 13 bases align to TRBD2. Germline V gene lookup returns CDR1 MDHEN and CDR2 SYDVKM. Trimming at V came to 5 bases and at J to 6 bases, leaving 13 bases not matched to a gene. The CDR3 has 18 residues. This chain's CDR3 is CASSHYKILAGGGNEQFF. Written as DNA, the CDR3 is TGTGCCAGCAGTCACTACAAGATACTAGCGGGAGGGGGCAATGAGCAGTTCTTC. Combining the CDR3 with reference TRBV28 and TRBJ2-1 gives the whole variable domain DVKVTQSSRYLVKRTGEKVFLECVQDMDHENMFWYRQDPGLGLRLIYFSYDVKMKEKGDIPEGYSVSREKKERFSLILESASTNQTSMYLCASSHYKILAGGGNEQFFGPGTRLTVL.

The chain has TRBV3-1 (or the pseudogene TRBV3-2) and TRBJ1-6; D call uncertain. V dropped 2 bases and J dropped 0 bases, with 8 bases sitting between them. This CDR3 has 16 amino acids. Germline V gene lookup returns CDR1 LGHDT and CDR2 YNNKEL (reference sequence). This CDR3 reads CASSQNPSSYNSPLHF. CDR3 sequence (DNA): TGTGCCAGCAGCCAAAACCCCAGCTCCTATAATTCACCCCTCCACTTT.

The chain combines TRBV18 with TRBJ2-5; 7 bases line up with TRBD2. Trimming at V came to 6 bases and at J to 0 bases, leaving 1 base not matched to a gene. CDR1 KGHSH and CDR2 LQKENI come from the germline V gene. The length of the CDR3 is 13 residues. CDR3 bases: TGTGCCAGCTCCGGGGGGAACCAAGAGACCCAGTACTTC. This translates into CASSGGNQETQYF.

The chain combines TRBV3-1 (or the pseudogene TRBV3-2) with TRBJ1-2; D is uncertain. Between the trimmed V and J ends, which lost 5 bases and 4 bases, there was a span of 17 bases. The CDR3 is 15 amino acids. Germline V lookup: CDR1 LGHDT, CDR2 YNNKEL (reference sequence). The CDR3 nucleotides read TGTGCCAGCAGCGCTACCGGGTCTCCCCTCTATGGCTACACCTTC. Encoded protein: CASSATGSPLYGYTF.

The chain recombines TRBV14 with TRBJ2-2; 8 nucleotides align to TRBD2. Germline assignment: CDR1 SGHDN and CDR2 FVKESK. Trimming removed 1 base from V and 6 bases from J; junction bases left unmatched: 13. The CDR3 extends over 18 amino acids. CDR3 region: CASSQARSGTRRPGELFF. CDR3 in DNA: TGTGCCAGCAGCCAAGCCCGATCCGGGACTAGAAGGCCCGGGGAGCTGTTTTTT.

The chain is built from TRBV5-1 and TRBJ2-1, with TRBD2 identical over 14 bases. Germline loops: CDR1 SGHRS, CDR2 YFSETQ. The junction had 15 bases not matched to a gene; V was cut back by 7 bases and J by 9 bases. The CDR3 contains 17 residues. The CDR3 DNA is TGCGCCAGCCGCCCCGCGGGGGGACTAGCGGGAGTGGCTGAGCAGTTCTTC. Its translation: CASRPAGGLAGVAEQFF.

The chain recombines TRBV5-4 with TRBJ2-3; 11 nucleotides match TRBD2. J lost 1 base, V lost 2 bases, and 6 bases had no gene match. Germline V gene sequence: CDR1 SGHNT, CDR2 YYREEE (reference sequence). CDR3 length equals 17 residues. This CDR3 is CASSFHLLAGGTDTQYF. DNA for the CDR3: TGTGCCAGCAGCTTTCACCTACTAGCGGGGGGCACAGATACGCAGTATTTT. Combining the CDR3 with reference TRBV5-4 and TRBJ2-3 gives the whole variable domain ETGVTQSPTHLIKTRGQQVTLRCSSQSGHNTVSWYQQALGQGPQFIFQYYREEENGRGNFPPRFSGLQFPNYSSELNVNALELDDSALYLCASSFHLLAGGTDTQYFGPGTRLTVL.

This rearrangement joins TRBV10-1 to TRBJ2-5; tentatively, D is TRBD1 (5 bases). V was shortened by 7 bases and J by 0 bases, with 6 bases between the two germline ends. The germline V gene has CDR1 WNHNN and CDR2 SYGVQD (reference sequence). The CDR3 is 12 amino acids. This CDR3 reads CASMGHQETQYF. CDR3 nucleotides: TGCGCCAGCATGGGGCACCAAGAGACCCAGTACTTC.

The CDR3 protein is CSVREWETQYF. The CDR3, as DNA: TGCAGCGTTCGGGAGTGGGAGACCCAGTACTTC. The rearrangement uses TRBV29-1 and TRBJ2-5; tentatively, D is TRBD2 (6 bases). Germline V gene lookup returns CDR1 SQVTM and CDR2 ANQGSEA. The CDR3 consists of 11 residues. Trimming removed 5 bases from V and 5 bases from J, with 9 bases in between. The full variable domain, with the rest looked up from reference TRBV29-1 and TRBJ2-5, is SAVISQKPSRDICQRGTSLTIQCQVDSQVTMMFWYRQQPGQSLTLIATANQGSEATYESGFVIDKFPISRPNLTFSTLTVSNMSPEDSSIYLCSVREWETQYFGPGTRLLVL.

There are many counts of this clone. V gene TRBV3-1 (or the pseudogene TRBV3-2) combines with J gene TRBJ1-6; D gene unclear. The germline V gene encodes CDR1 LGHDT and CDR2 YNNKEL (reference sequence). Trimming cost V 4 bases and J 5 bases, with 15 bases left between them. The CDR3 runs to 16 residues. CDR3 sequence: CASSPSRVPDNSPLHF. DNA for the CDR3: TGTGCCAGCAGCCCCTCGCGGGTGCCCGATAATTCACCCCTCCACTTT.